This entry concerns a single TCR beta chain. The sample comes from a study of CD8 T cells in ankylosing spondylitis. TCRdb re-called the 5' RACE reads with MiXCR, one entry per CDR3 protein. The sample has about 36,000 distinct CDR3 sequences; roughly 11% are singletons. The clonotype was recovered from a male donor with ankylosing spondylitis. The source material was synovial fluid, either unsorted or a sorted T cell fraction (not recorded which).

Here the CDR3 reads CASSLGRTGSVSGYTF. The CDR3 DNA sequence: TGTGCCAGCAGCTTAGGGAGGACAGGGAGTGTGAGTGGCTACACCTTC. The V and J genes are TRBV7-2 and TRBJ1-2; TRBD1 matches 8 bases. Germline trimming cut 1 base from V and 7 bases from J; bases unmatched to any gene: 11. This CDR3 is 16 amino acids long. From germline, CDR1 is SGHTA and CDR2 FQGNSA.